The clone carrying this T cell receptor beta chain was seen ten or more times. Its antigen is unknown. A much larger clone lies a single base off, so this may be a read error. Nobody among the patients had been given any treatment before thyroid surgery. These data belong to a study of metastatic and nonmetastatic thyroid tumors. Whole-study context: Repertoire comparison spanned blood and tumor or nodule tissue of malignant and benign thyroid patients. General study results and limits: The reported finding was significantly higher TCR beta diversity in malignant thyroid tumors relative to benign nodules, in blood and tumor.

Original data processing: The study built a papillary thyroid cancer distant-metastasis classifier from CDR3 differences across clinicopathological groups. TCRdb re-analyzed the PCR reads through MiXCR. The V and J calls and clone size are TCRdb's, not the authors'. The profile shows 25,000 to 30,000 clones, roughly 14% of them singletons. This CDR3 has 13 residues. Germline loops: CDR1 MNHNS, CDR2 SASEGT. This TCR was sampled from a male donor with papillary thyroid cancer or a benign thyroid nodule (not recorded which). Some clones in this sample may be carry-over from other donors' samples. The sequencing input was blood. The chain recombines TRBV6-1 with TRBJ1-5; D possibly corresponds to TRBD1 (5 bases). In DNA form, the CDR3 reads TGTGCCAGCGGGGCAGGCCCAAATCGGCCCCAGCATTTT. Its protein product is CASGAGPNRPQHF.